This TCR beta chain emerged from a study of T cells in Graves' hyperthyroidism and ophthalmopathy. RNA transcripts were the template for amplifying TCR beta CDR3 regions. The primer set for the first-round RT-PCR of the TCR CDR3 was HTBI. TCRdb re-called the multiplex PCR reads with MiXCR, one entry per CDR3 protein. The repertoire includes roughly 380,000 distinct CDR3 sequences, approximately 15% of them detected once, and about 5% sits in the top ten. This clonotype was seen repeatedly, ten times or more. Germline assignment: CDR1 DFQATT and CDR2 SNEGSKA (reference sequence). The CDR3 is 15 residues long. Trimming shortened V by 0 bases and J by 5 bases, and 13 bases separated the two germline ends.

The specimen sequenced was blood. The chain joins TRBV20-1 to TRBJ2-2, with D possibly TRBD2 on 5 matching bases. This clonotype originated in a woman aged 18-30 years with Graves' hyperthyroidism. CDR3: CSARDLRERTGELFF. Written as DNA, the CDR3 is TGCAGTGCTAGAGATTTGCGTGAGCGGACCGGGGAGCTGTTTTTT.